Presented here are 21 T cell receptor beta chains from one specimen sequenced in a study of T cells expressing NK-cell markers. TCRdb re-analyzed the 5' RACE reads; it lists each CDR3 protein once, without DNA. The ten top clones account for roughly 3.4%, within a sample of 550,000 or so distinct CDR3 sequences. The sequenced sample consisted of blood T cells: a sorted CD56 or NKG2C T cell subset, CD4+ or CD8+ T cells, or bulk PBMC T cells (not recorded which). Receptors originate from a man in his late teens or twenties in good health.

This rearrangement joins TRBV12-3 or TRBV12-4 to TRBJ2-1; as DNA is missing, the TRBD2 call by TCRdb cannot be tested. The CDR3 contains 17 residues. This CDR3 is CASSPGVVAGGGNEQFF.

The J gene is TRBJ1-5, the V gene TRBV28; TCRdb's D call, TRBD1, is unchecked because there is no DNA. The CDR3 is 15 amino acids. CDR1 is MDHEN, CDR2 SYDVKM, per germline. The CDR3: CASRWDRGDNQPQHF.

This chain links TRBV29-1 with TRBJ1-1. This CDR3 is built from 14 residues. Germline CDR1 is SQVTM and CDR2 is ANQGSEA. This chain's CDR3 is CSVDKLGKNTEAFF.

This sequence joins TRBV7-3 and TRBJ1-1; TCRdb picks TRBD1, but there is no DNA to check that call. From germline, CDR1 is SGHTA and CDR2 FQGTGA. This CDR3 is built from 14 residues. The CDR3 loop reads CASSLIPRAAEAFF.

The V gene is TRBV7-2, the J gene TRBJ2-1; TCRdb reports TRBD2, a call that lacks DNA to check it against. The CDR3 spans 16 residues. Looked up from germline, CDR1 is SGHTA and CDR2 is FQGNSA. The CDR3 spells CASSPLWGAGYNEQFF.

This CDR3 is CASSSQQGGTEAFF. The chain recombines TRBV7-2 with TRBJ1-1; the TCRdb call, TRBD1, lacks DNA for checking. There are 14 residues in the CDR3. The germline gives CDR1 SGHTA, CDR2 FQGNSA.

The V gene is TRBV27, the J gene TRBJ1-2; TCRdb proposes TRBD1, but this gene call is untestable without DNA. This CDR3 has 16 amino acids. Germline assignment: CDR1 MNHEY and CDR2 SMNVEV (reference sequence). The CDR3 reads CASSLSNPSGNYGYTF.

J is TRBJ2-1 and V is TRBV5-1; TCRdb proposes TRBD1, but this gene call is untestable without DNA. The germline gives CDR1 SGHRS, CDR2 YFSETQ. This CDR3 contains 13 residues. CDR3 sequence reads: CASGQGAFNEQFF.

This CDR3 reads CSARVPPENTEAFF. V is TRBV20-1 and J is TRBJ1-1. Germline V lookup: CDR1 DFQATT, CDR2 SNEGSKA (reference sequence). CDR3 size: 14 residues.

V and J are TRBV12-3 or TRBV12-4 and TRBJ2-1; checking the TCRdb D call of TRBD1 is not possible without DNA. This CDR3 has 17 amino acids. The CDR3 is CASSPPWGGSSYNEQFF.

The gene calls are TRBV7-9 and TRBJ1-5; lacking DNA, the TRBD1 call made by TCRdb goes unchecked. The germline V gene encodes CDR1 SEHNR and CDR2 FQNEAQ (reference sequence). This CDR3 region has 16 residues. CDR3 residues: CASSLAGRGGNQPQHF.

The chain is built from TRBV6-1 and TRBJ1-2; the D call from TCRdb, TRBD1, cannot be confirmed without DNA. The CDR3 contains 13 residues. Germline CDR1 and CDR2: MNHNS and SASEGT. The CDR3 reads CASSDPGARGYTF.

The chain couples TRBV7-3 to TRBJ2-1; TCRdb's D call, TRBD2, is unchecked because there is no DNA. The CDR3 contains 14 residues. The V gene's germline CDR1 is SGHTA and CDR2 FQGTGA. The CDR3 spells CASSSSGRSDEQFF.

V gene TRBV7-9 combines with J gene TRBJ2-1; TCRdb names TRBD1, which stays unverified in the absence of DNA. The CDR3 is 15 residues long. Germline lookup yields CDR1 SEHNR and CDR2 FQNEAQ (reference sequence). The CDR3 sequence is CASSLEAGLYNEQFF.

The V call is TRBV12-3 or TRBV12-4, the J call TRBJ2-7; TCRdb's D gene call, TRBD1, goes unchecked for lack of DNA. The CDR3 spans 12 residues. The CDR3 loop reads CASGTSTYEQYF.

The V call is TRBV12-3 or TRBV12-4, the J call TRBJ2-3; TCRdb reports TRBD1, a call that lacks DNA to check it against. The CDR3 totals 16 residues. CDR3: CASSPSGALVYRTQYF.

This chain uses TRBV6-5 with TRBJ1-4. This CDR3 is 15 amino acids long. The germline V gene encodes CDR1 MNHEY and CDR2 SVGAGI. The CDR3 here is CASSSSRALNEKLFF.

The genes are TRBV12-3 or TRBV12-4 and TRBJ1-1; TCRdb outputs TRBD1, but without DNA this stays unchecked. The CDR3 has 15 amino acids. CDR3 protein: CASSSGTTMNTEAFF.

The chain couples TRBV5-1 to TRBJ1-2; TCRdb proposes TRBD1, but this gene call is untestable without DNA. The CDR3 extends over 14 amino acids. CDR1 and CDR2 from the germline V gene are SGHRS and YFSETQ. This CDR3 reads CASSRGDRAIYYTF.

The chain links TRBV12-3 or TRBV12-4 to TRBJ2-5; TCRdb calls TRBD1, which cannot be checked without DNA. The CDR3 runs 13 residues. The CDR3 sequence: CASKDSQGETQYF.

The chain uses TRBV11-2 and TRBJ1-2; TCRdb names TRBD1, which stays unverified in the absence of DNA. CDR1 is SGHAT, CDR2 FQNNGV, per germline. The CDR3 sequence is 15 residues long. CDR3: CASSLEDRAYHGYTF.